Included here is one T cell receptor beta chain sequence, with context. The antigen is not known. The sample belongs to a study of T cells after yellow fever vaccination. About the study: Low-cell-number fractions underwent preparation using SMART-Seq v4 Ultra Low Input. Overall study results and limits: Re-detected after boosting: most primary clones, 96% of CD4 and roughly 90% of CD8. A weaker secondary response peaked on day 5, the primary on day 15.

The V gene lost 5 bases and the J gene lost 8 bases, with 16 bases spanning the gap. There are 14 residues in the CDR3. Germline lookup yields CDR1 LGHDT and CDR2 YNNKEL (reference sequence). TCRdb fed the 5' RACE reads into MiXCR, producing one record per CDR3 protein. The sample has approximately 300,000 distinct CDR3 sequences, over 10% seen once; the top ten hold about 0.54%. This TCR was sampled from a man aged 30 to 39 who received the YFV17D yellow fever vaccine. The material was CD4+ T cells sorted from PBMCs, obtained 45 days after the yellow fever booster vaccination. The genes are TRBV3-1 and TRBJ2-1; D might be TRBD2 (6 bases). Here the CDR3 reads CASSYRGGAYEQFF. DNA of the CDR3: TGTGCCAGCAGCTACCGCGGAGGGGCTTATGAGCAGTTCTTC.